Below are 15 T cell receptor beta chains sequenced from a single sample in a study of blood T cell repertoires in COVID-19. Sequencing used immunoSEQ multiplex PCR; TCRdb keeps in-frame clones, though not all of them. The data show about 90,000 clones, 85% seen once. Input material: peripheral blood. Receptor source: a woman in her seventies with active or convalescent COVID-19.

The chain joins TRBV4-3 to TRBJ1-2; no reliable D call. The V and J ends lost 0 bases and 8 bases respectively, with 19 bases between them. The CDR3 extends over 16 amino acids. Germline lookup yields CDR1 LGHNA and CDR2 YSLEER. CDR3 amino acids: CASSQDVERRREGYTF. CDR3 sequence (DNA): TGCGCCAGCAGCCAAGATGTTGAGAGGCGACGAGAGGGCTACACCTTC.

The chain links TRBV6-5 to TRBJ1-3; 7 bases map to TRBD1. J gave up 2 bases and V 3 bases, and 4 bases lay outside the gene matches. CDR3 size: 15 residues. The germline CDR1 and CDR2 sequences are MNHEY and SVGAGI. CDR3 nucleotide sequence: TGTGCCAGCAGTTATGACAGGGAACCTGGAAACACCATATATTTT. Encoded protein: CASSYDREPGNTIYF.

The chain carries TRBV5-1 and TRBJ1-2; no reliable D call. The CDR3 is 15 amino acids. Germline values: CDR1 SGHRS, CDR2 YFSETQ. V was shortened by 0 bases and J by 1 base, with 10 bases between the two germline ends. In DNA, the CDR3 is TGCGCCAGCAGCTTGGGGCAGGAGGGTAACTATGGCTACACCTTC. Protein product: CASSLGQEGNYGYTF.

The gene calls are TRBV10-2 and TRBJ1-5; TRBD1 matches 8 bases. This CDR3 comprises 14 residues. The V segment lost 7 bases and the J segment 1 base; nucleotides outside the gene matches: 3. Germline V CDR1 and CDR2: WSHSY, SAAADI. CDR3 sequence (DNA): TGCGCCAGCACAGGGGGCTCCAGCAATCAGCCCCAGCATTTT. It encodes CASTGGSSNQPQHF.

This clone was counted once. The chain carries TRBV28 and TRBJ1-2, with D maybe TRBD1 (6 bases). The germline V gene encodes CDR1 MDHEN and CDR2 SYDVKM. Trimming left V 8 bases short and J 3 bases short, with 19 bases between. This CDR3 has 15 amino acids. The CDR3 reads CASDSPGASYYGYTF. CDR3 in DNA: TGTGCCAGCGACTCCCCAGGGGCGTCATACTATGGCTACACCTTC.

The rearrangement links TRBV19 to TRBJ1-1, with D possibly being TRBD1 (5 bases). The CDR3 extends over 11 amino acids. CDR1 and CDR2 (germline): LNHDA, SQIVND (reference sequence). V lost 2 bases to trimming and J lost 8 bases, with 6 bases between them. CDR3 sequence reads: CASSINREAFF. DNA of the CDR3: TGTGCCAGTAGTATAAACAGGGAAGCTTTCTTT.

The V call is TRBV11-2, the J call TRBJ2-7, with a tentative D call TRBD1 (6 bases). Trimming removed 5 bases at V and 0 bases at J, with 14 bases between. This CDR3 contains 15 residues. Germline V gives CDR1 SGHAT, CDR2 FQNNGV. CDR3 DNA: TGTGCCAGCAGCCCAAACCGGGACACCTCCTACGAGCAGTACTTC. The encoded protein is CASSPNRDTSYEQYF.

The chain links TRBV7-9 to TRBJ1-2; D call uncertain. Germline-derived CDR1 and CDR2 are SEHNR and FQNEAQ (reference sequence). The length of the CDR3 is 12 residues. V was clipped by 5 bases and J by 4 bases, with 8 bases between them. CDR3: CASSPEAYGYTF. The CDR3 bases are TGTGCCAGCAGCCCCGAGGCCTATGGCTACACCTTC. The full variable domain, its missing parts supplied by reference TRBV7-9 and TRBJ1-2, is DTGVSQNPRHKITKRGQNVTFRCDPISEHNRLYWYRQTLGQGPEFLTYFQNEAQLEKSRLLSDRFSAERPKGSFSTLEIQRTEQGDSAMYLCASSPEAYGYTFGSGTRLTVV.

This clone was seen a handful of times. This chain joins TRBV7-9 and TRBJ2-2, with 7 bases aligning to TRBD1. Per germline, CDR1 SEHNR and CDR2 FQNEAQ (reference sequence). This CDR3 comprises 17 residues. With 5 bases clipped from V and 0 bases from J, the junction kept 9 bases outside the gene matches. The CDR3 protein is CASSPKDRLANTGELFF. For the CDR3, the DNA is TGTGCCAGCAGCCCAAAGGACAGGCTCGCGAACACCGGGGAGCTGTTTTTT.

This chain joins TRBV20-1 and TRBJ2-7, with D unresolved. The V gene's germline CDR1 is DFQATT and CDR2 SNEGSKA (reference sequence). V was cut by 4 bases and J by 8 bases, with 12 bases left in between. This CDR3 spans 11 amino acids. In DNA form, the CDR3 reads TGCAGTGCTACTTTACAAGTCCAGCAGTACTTC. This sequence encodes CSATLQVQQYF.

J is TRBJ2-3 and V is TRBV4-1; 7 bases are a match to TRBD2. Germline V gene sequence: CDR1 MGHRA, CDR2 YSYEKL. V was pared by 0 bases and J by 1 base, with 4 bases of the junction left unmatched. The CDR3 is 16 amino acids. The DNA for the CDR3 is TGCGCCAGCAGCCAAGAGGGGGGGTGGGGCACAGATACGCAGTATTTT. This codes for CASSQEGGWGTDTQYF.

The chain is built from TRBV5-4 and TRBJ1-6; TRBD1 agrees at 9 bases. Germline loops: CDR1 SGHNT, CDR2 YYREEE (reference sequence). J lost 9 bases, V lost 6 bases, and 16 bases had no gene match. The CDR3 has 17 residues. The CDR3 protein is CASTIGGGQGFGSPLHF. The CDR3 coding sequence is TGTGCCAGCACCATCGGAGGGGGACAGGGTTTTGGTTCACCCCTCCACTTT. Looking up the rest from reference TRBV5-4 and TRBJ1-6 gives the full variable domain: ETGVTQSPTHLIKTRGQQVTLRCSSQSGHNTVSWYQQALGQGPQFIFQYYREEENGRGNFPPRFSGLQFPNYSSELNVNALELDDSALYLCASTIGGGQGFGSPLHFGNGTRLTVT.

This clone was observed a handful of times. The chain carries TRBV6-2 or TRBV6-3 and TRBJ1-2; possibly TRBD1 for D (6 bases). Deletions cut 5 bases from V and 4 bases from J, with 17 bases between. The CDR3 has 15 residues. Germline lookup yields CDR1 MNHEY and CDR2 SVGEGT. The CDR3 sequence is CASSLPGQPFYGYTF. Written as DNA, the CDR3 is TGTGCCAGCAGTCTTCCAGGACAGCCTTTCTATGGCTACACCTTC.

This clone was seen only once. The chain has TRBV5-1 and TRBJ2-3; TRBD2 matches 7 bases. V trimming: 3 bases; J trimming: 4 bases; junction bases outside the gene matches: 8. CDR3 length: 15 amino acids. The germline gives CDR1 SGHRS, CDR2 YFSETQ. The CDR3 spells CASSSTQGLADTQYF. The CDR3 nucleotides read TGCGCCAGCAGCTCGACACAAGGACTAGCAGATACGCAGTATTTT.

The rearrangement uses TRBV4-3 and TRBJ1-1; TRBD1 agrees at 7 bases. This CDR3 comprises 15 residues. V shed 4 bases, J shed 3 bases, and the junction held 8 bases outside the gene matches. The germline gives CDR1 LGHNA, CDR2 YSLEER. This chain's CDR3 is CASSPDRVLYTEAFF. DNA for the CDR3: TGCGCCAGCAGCCCCGACAGGGTCTTATACACTGAAGCTTTCTTT.